This T cell receptor (beta chain) stems from a study of blood T cell repertoires in COVID-19. The CDR3 contains 14 residues. CDR1 and CDR2 from the germline V gene are LNHDA and SQIVND (reference sequence). V was clipped by 7 bases and J by 7 bases, with 18 bases between them. Profiling relied on immunoSEQ multiplex PCR, and the TCRdb table lists in-frame clones only, not all of them. The data contain 250,000 to 300,000 clones, roughly 90% of them singletons. The rearrangement joins TRBV19 to TRBJ2-3, with D tentatively TRBD2 (7 bases). The specimen sequenced was peripheral blood. The sequence was obtained from a woman in her twenties or thirties with COVID-19, enrolled during active disease. This chain's CDR3 is CASKGGARAYTQYF. The DNA of the CDR3 is TGTGCCAGTAAAGGGGGGGCCCGAGCGTATACGCAGTATTTT. The full variable domain, completed using reference TRBV19 and TRBJ2-3, is DGGITQSPKYLFRKEGQNVTLSCEQNLNHDAMYWYRQDPGQGLRLIYYSQIVNDFQKGDIAEGYSVSREKKESFPLTVTSAQKNPTAFYLCASKGGARAYTQYFGPGTRLTVL.